The 9 T cell receptor beta chains listed next were all sequenced from one sample in a study of blood T cell repertoires in COVID-19. Assay used: immunoSEQ multiplex PCR; TCRdb lists only in-frame clones, some missing. The sample includes some 160,000 clones, 80% to 90% seen only once; the top ten take about 2.1%. Sequencing was done on a sample of peripheral blood. All receptors derive from a woman of 80 years or more with acute or convalescent COVID-19.

CDR3 sequence: CAWSVLGGQGANEKLFF. CDR3 DNA sequence: TGTGCCTGGAGCGTACTGGGGGGACAGGGGGCTAATGAAAAACTGTTTTTT. The chain has TRBV30 and TRBJ1-4, with TRBD1 matching over 11 bases. The CDR3 consists of 17 residues. Germline CDR1 and CDR2: GTSNPN and SVGIG (reference sequence). V was pared by 3 bases and J by 3 bases, with 9 bases of the junction left unmatched. The full variable domain, rest sourced from reference TRBV30 and TRBJ1-4, is SQTIHQWPATLVQPVGSPLSLECTVEGTSNPNLYWYRQAAGRGLQLLFYSVGIGQISSEVPQNLSASRPQDRQFILSSKKLLLSDSGFYLCAWSVLGGQGANEKLFFGSGTQLSVL.

The chain recombines TRBV5-4 with TRBJ2-5; possibly TRBD2 for D (7 bases). V gave up 3 bases and J gave up 3 bases, with 21 bases separating them. Germline V gives CDR1 SGHNT, CDR2 YYREEE (reference sequence). This CDR3 contains 17 residues. The CDR3 is CASSSQGRARSEETQYF. CDR3 sequence (DNA): TGTGCCAGCAGCTCTCAGGGGAGGGCGCGATCGGAAGAGACCCAGTACTTC.

The genes are TRBV6-6 and TRBJ1-4; D gene unclear. The V gene lost 6 bases and the J gene lost 6 bases, with 11 bases spanning the gap. CDR3 size: 13 residues. Germline loops: CDR1 MNHNY, CDR2 SVGAGI (reference sequence). The CDR3 sequence: CASSLGRDEKLFF. As DNA, the CDR3 is TGTGCCAGCAGCCTTGGGAGGGATGAAAAACTGTTTTTT.

The CDR3 DNA reads TGTGCCAGTACCGACAGGGACGGAATCTCCGGAAAACTGTTTTTT. Amino acid sequence: CASTDRDGISGKLFF. V and J are TRBV19 and TRBJ1-4; 7 bases map to TRBD1. The germline gives CDR1 LNHDA, CDR2 SQIVND (reference sequence). There are 15 residues in the CDR3. V shed 7 bases, J shed 10 bases, and the junction held 15 bases outside the gene matches.

The chain combines TRBV9 with TRBJ2-2, with 7 positions matching TRBD2. From germline, CDR1 is SGDLS and CDR2 YYNGEE. The CDR3 is 17 residues long. J was trimmed by 6 bases and V by 3 bases; bases with no gene match: 14. The CDR3 DNA sequence: TGTGCCAGCAGCGCCGCCCCTAGCGCCCGGGGGGCCGGGGAGCTGTTTTTT. Protein product: CASSAAPSARGAGELFF.

This chain links TRBV29-1 with TRBJ2-3; D is possibly TRBD1 (5 bases). Germline values: CDR1 SQVTM, CDR2 ANQGSEA. The CDR3 runs to 13 residues. V shed 7 bases and J shed 0 bases, with 11 bases lying between them. For the CDR3, the DNA is TGCAGCGCCGGACACCTTAGCACAGATACGCAGTATTTT. Encoded protein: CSAGHLSTDTQYF.

V is TRBV6-2 or TRBV6-3 and J is TRBJ1-5; no definite D call. This CDR3 is 14 amino acids long. V lost 7 bases and J 8 bases, leaving 18 bases between the germline ends. Germline CDR1 MNHEY, CDR2 SVGEGT. CDR3 loop: CASTPAEGWKPQHF. The CDR3 DNA follows: TGTGCCAGCACCCCGGCGGAAGGATGGAAGCCCCAGCATTTT.

The genes are TRBV9 and TRBJ2-1; possibly TRBD1 for D (6 bases). V lost 5 bases to trimming and J lost 9 bases, with 18 bases between them. Per the germline V gene, CDR1 is SGDLS and CDR2 is YYNGEE. This CDR3 comprises 14 residues. The CDR3 DNA reads TGTGCCAGCAGTGACAGGAGGTTTGGGGTTGAGCAGTTCTTC. Translated, it gives CASSDRRFGVEQFF. The complete variable domain, with remaining parts taken from reference TRBV9 and TRBJ2-1, reads DSGVTQTPKHLITATGQRVTLRCSPRSGDLSVYWYQQSLDQGLQFLIQYYNGEERAKGNILERFSAQQFPDLHSELNLSSLELGDSALYFCASSDRRFGVEQFFGPGTRLTVL.

This clone showed up just once. V is TRBV9 and J is TRBJ2-1; 10 bases map to TRBD1. V lost 3 bases to trimming and J lost 8 bases; unmatched junction nucleotides: 8. The CDR3 has 15 residues. In germline, CDR1 is SGDLS, CDR2 YYNGEE. CDR3 sequence: CASSARTGGLDEQFF. CDR3 bases: TGTGCCAGCAGCGCAAGGACAGGGGGTTTGGATGAGCAGTTCTTC.